This paragraph reports one T cell receptor beta chain. The data were taken from a study of T cell changes during pregnancy in multiple sclerosis. The CDR3 loop spans 14 amino acids. V was cut by 5 bases and J by 9 bases, with 17 bases left in between. From germline, CDR1 is LNHDA and CDR2 SQIVND (reference sequence). Clones were sequenced by immunoSEQ multiplex PCR, and TCRdb holds only the in-frame ones, with some missing. The sample records around 80,000 clones, about 91% being singletons. Sequencing was performed on peripheral blood, taken before pregnancy. The receptor was isolated from a female donor with multiple sclerosis, enrolled in a pregnancy study. The J gene is TRBJ2-4, the V gene TRBV19; a possible D gene is TRBD2 (6 bases). CDR3 nucleotides: TGTGCCAGTAGTGCCGGGACTCTCGGCTCCATTCAGTACTTC. It codes for CASSAGTLGSIQYF.